What follows are 13 T cell receptor beta chains derived from one specimen sequenced in a study of cytomegalovirus exposure and HLA in healthy donors (dated by TCRdb to about 2017). The library was generated by the immunoSEQ multiplex PCR assay. For the multiplex PCR, a mixture combining 60 forward primers for TCR Vbeta segments and 13 reverse primers for TCR Jbeta segments was used. TCRdb's version of the immuneACCESS table is confined to in-frame rearrangements and falls short of the full clone set. An unresolved V gene accounts for under half of the shortfall where checked; the remainder is of unknown origin. The sample table contains around 37,000 clones; only one count was recorded for roughly 82% of them. Approximately 10% of the sample comes from the top ten. Sequencing input: PBMCs. These receptors were collected from a woman younger than 35 in good health and CMV-seropositive.

This chain links TRBV18 with TRBJ2-7; D is unclear. Germline CDR1 is KGHSH and CDR2 is LQKENI. V lost 2 bases and J 0 bases, leaving 11 bases between the germline ends. This CDR3 spans 15 amino acids. The CDR3 DNA follows: TGTGCCAGCTCACCAAACGTTGGCAGCTCCTACGAGCAGTACTTC. It yields the protein CASSPNVGSSYEQYF.

This sequence joins TRBV29-1 and TRBJ2-7; 10 bases map to TRBD1. J lost 3 bases, V lost 7 bases, and 3 bases had no gene match. Germline CDR1 and CDR2: SQVTM and ANQGSEA. The CDR3 is 12 residues long. Written as DNA, the CDR3 is TGCAGCGCTGGACAGGGGGACTACGAGCAGTACTTC. Protein product: CSAGQGDYEQYF.

This chain joins TRBV7-2 and TRBJ2-5, with unresolved D. CDR3 size: 12 residues. Trimming removed 2 bases from V and 4 bases from J, with 5 bases in between. Germline V gene data show CDR1 as SGHTA and CDR2 as FQGNSA. DNA of the CDR3: TGTGCCAGCAGCTTAAACACAGAGACCCAGTACTTC. It codes for CASSLNTETQYF. The full variable domain, its missing parts supplied by reference TRBV7-2 and TRBJ2-5, is GAGVSQSPSNKVTEKGKDVELRCDPISGHTALYWYRQSLGQGLEFLIYFQGNSAPDKSGLPSDRFSAERTGGSVSTLTIQRTQQEDSAVYLCASSLNTETQYFGPGTRLLVL.

V usage is TRBV6-5 and J usage is TRBJ1-2; 11 positions match TRBD1. The CDR3 sequence is 14 residues long. V lost 4 bases and J lost 7; bases outside the gene matches: 5. CDR1 and CDR2 from the germline V gene are MNHEY and SVGAGI. CDR3 protein: CASSSGGTGGGYTF. Written as DNA, the CDR3 is TGTGCCAGCAGTTCCGGAGGGACAGGGGGTGGCTACACCTTC.

This clone was seen only a few times. The chain couples TRBV7-9 to TRBJ2-7; 13 bases are shared with TRBD2. The V and J ends lost 11 bases and 2 bases, in that order; junction bases with no gene match: 6. Germline assignment: CDR1 SEHNR and CDR2 FQNEAQ (reference sequence). This CDR3 has 14 amino acids. DNA for the CDR3: TGTGCCGGAGGTGGGACTAGCGGGACCTACGAGCAGTACTTC. It yields the protein CAGGGTSGTYEQYF.

This chain uses TRBV28 with TRBJ1-5; TRBD1 is a possible D gene (5 bases). The germline V gene has CDR1 MDHEN and CDR2 SYDVKM. Trimming removed 6 bases at V and 6 bases at J, with 15 bases between. The CDR3 contains 14 residues. The DNA for the CDR3 is TGTGCCAGCAGAGGCGGAGGGACGGGTCAGCCCCAGCATTTT. Amino acids: CASRGGGTGQPQHF.

This clone has a handful of counts. The rearrangement links TRBV27 to TRBJ1-1, with 7 bases identical to TRBD1. The CDR3 sequence is 15 residues long. Germline CDR1 is MNHEY and CDR2 is SMNVEV (reference sequence). J was trimmed by 4 bases and V by 0 bases; bases with no gene match: 5. The CDR3 DNA reads TGTGCCAGCAGTTTATCCCCTCCAGGGGGCACTGAAGCTTTCTTT. It translates to CASSLSPPGGTEAFF.

The chain links TRBV6-5 to TRBJ1-2; D not certain. Trimming took 6 bases from V and 2 from J, leaving 13 bases between them. Germline CDR1 and CDR2: MNHEY and SVGAGI. This CDR3 spans 14 amino acids. The CDR3 protein is CASRPPGRNYGYTF. CDR3 sequence (DNA): TGTGCCAGCAGACCCCCCGGGAGAAACTATGGCTACACCTTC.

CDR3 region: CASSYSSGGGNEQFF. Here the CDR3 DNA reads TGTGCCAGCAGCTATTCTAGCGGGGGGGGCAATGAGCAGTTCTTC. This sequence joins TRBV11-2 and TRBJ2-1; 12 bases agree with TRBD2. J gave up 6 bases and V 4 bases, and 4 bases lay outside the gene matches. Germline CDR1 SGHAT, CDR2 FQNNGV. CDR3 length: 15 amino acids.

The chain uses TRBV7-9 and TRBJ2-3; TRBD2 might be the D (6 bases). Germline values: CDR1 SEHNR, CDR2 FQNEAQ (reference sequence). The CDR3 is 17 residues long. Trimming removed 2 bases at V and 4 bases at J, with 19 bases between. The CDR3 sequence is CASSLKTPRWGADTQYF. Here the CDR3 DNA reads TGTGCCAGCAGCTTAAAGACTCCGCGTTGGGGGGCAGATACGCAGTATTTT. Full variable domain (missing parts from reference TRBV7-9 and TRBJ2-3): DTGVSQNPRHKITKRGQNVTFRCDPISEHNRLYWYRQTLGQGPEFLTYFQNEAQLEKSRLLSDRFSAERPKGSFSTLEIQRTEQGDSAMYLCASSLKTPRWGADTQYFGPGTRLTVL.

The chain links TRBV7-2 to TRBJ2-7; tentatively, D is TRBD1 (6 bases). CDR1 and CDR2 from the germline V gene are SGHTA and FQGNSA. Trimming pared 5 bases from V and 4 bases from J, leaving 15 bases between. This CDR3 comprises 14 residues. The CDR3 sequence: CASSPTKGEYEQYF. CDR3 coding DNA: TGTGCCAGCAGCCCCACGAAGGGGGAATACGAGCAGTACTTC.

V is TRBV5-6 and J is TRBJ2-7; D is unresolved. Trimming left V 4 bases short and J 3 bases short, with 5 bases between. This CDR3 is 11 amino acids long. The germline CDR1 and CDR2 sequences are SGHDT and YYEEEE. CDR3 region: CASSEYYEQYF. In nucleotides, the CDR3 is TGTGCCAGCAGCGAGTACTACGAGCAGTACTTC.

V is TRBV7-2 and J is TRBJ1-1, with TRBD1 matching 10 bases. Looked up from germline, CDR1 is SGHTA and CDR2 is FQGNSA. The CDR3 is made up of 16 amino acids. V was clipped by 5 bases and J by 5 bases; unmatched bases: 11. The CDR3 spells CASSEGQGRLMTEAFF. In DNA, the CDR3 is TGTGCCAGCAGCGAGGGACAGGGGCGTCTGATGACTGAAGCTTTCTTT.